One and the same sample provided the 27 T cell receptor beta chains below, sequenced in a study of T-cell memory formation after mild COVID-19 (dated by TCRdb to 2020 to 2023). The library came from 5' RACE. TCRdb records Illumina NovaSeq 6000 as the sequencer. TCRdb reprocessed the public reads (quality trimming at Q25 with fastp, clone calling with MiXCR) and kept in-frame beta chains. Identical CDR3 proteins give one entry, which carries the most common genes and DNA. Recorded for this sample are 300,000 to 350,000 distinct CDR3 sequences; around 19% of them occurred a single time. Under 25% of the sample is in the top ten clones. The sequenced sample was PBMCs or a T cell subset sorted from them (not recorded which). The receptors stem from a man aged 18 to 30 who had mild COVID-19 (a few samples of this study predate the infection). The sample titles of this study are shuffled in the database, so cell type and time point are left out; the donor was told from shared clones.

The chain employs TRBV29-1 and TRBJ2-1; possibly TRBD1 for D (5 bases). The CDR3 has 12 amino acids. Looked up from germline, CDR1 is SQVTM and CDR2 is ANQGSEA. V lost 1 base and J lost 6, with 7 bases in between. The CDR3 loop reads CSVEARVNEQFF. The CDR3 DNA reads as TGCAGCGTTGAAGCCAGGGTCAATGAGCAGTTCTTC.

This clonotype has just a few counts. The rearrangement uses TRBV18 and TRBJ1-1; 7 bases agree with TRBD1. Germline lookup yields CDR1 KGHSH and CDR2 LQKENI. CDR3 length: 14 amino acids. The V segment lost 4 bases and the J segment 3 bases; nucleotides outside the gene matches: 5. The CDR3 nucleotides read TGTGCCAGCTCACAGGGGGCTAGGGACACTGAAGCTTTCTTT. Translating it yields CASSQGARDTEAFF.

This clonotype was recorded once. The V and J genes are TRBV7-3 and TRBJ2-3; D is tentatively TRBD1 or TRBD2 (6 bases each). Trimming stripped 4 bases from V and 5 bases from J, with 16 bases between. Germline CDR1 SGHTA, CDR2 FQGTGA. The CDR3 runs 15 residues. This CDR3 reads CASSSVGGREDTQYF. The CDR3 nucleotides read TGTGCCAGCAGCTCGGTAGGGGGGCGGGAAGATACGCAGTATTTT.

Comment on this clonotype: This CDR3 is missing its conserved last phenylalanine or tryptophan, likely due to a read error. V and J are TRBV5-5 and TRBJ2-1, with TRBD1 as a possible D gene (5 bases). V was cut by 0 bases and J by 9 bases, with 13 bases left in between. CDR1 is SGHKS, CDR2 YYEKEE, per germline (reference sequence). The CDR3 is 14 amino acids. CDR3 nucleotide sequence: TGTGCCAGCAGCTTGGGGGCAGGGTATGCTGAGCAGTTCTCC. It yields the protein CASSLGAGYAEQFS.

This clonotype came up a few times. The J gene is TRBJ2-1, the V gene TRBV9; D is unclear. The V end lost 0 bases, the J end lost 7 bases, and 14 bases lay between the germline ends. Germline V gene lookup returns CDR1 SGDLS and CDR2 YYNGEE. The CDR3 is 15 amino acids. The CDR3 sequence: CASSVGSIAANEQFF. CDR3 in DNA: TGTGCCAGCAGCGTAGGGTCTATCGCCGCTAATGAGCAGTTCTTC. Full variable domain (outside the CDR3, taken from reference TRBV9 and TRBJ2-1): DSGVTQTPKHLITATGQRVTLRCSPRSGDLSVYWYQQSLDQGLQFLIQYYNGEERAKGNILERFSAQQFPDLHSELNLSSLELGDSALYFCASSVGSIAANEQFFGPGTRLTVL.

This clonotype came up a few times. The V call is TRBV10-2, the J call TRBJ1-1, with D maybe TRBD1 (5 bases). Germline V gene lookup returns CDR1 WSHSY and CDR2 SAAADI. V was pared by 6 bases and J by 5 bases, with 13 bases between. This CDR3 contains 13 residues. The chain's CDR3 is CASRLGGGTEAFF. CDR3 sequence (DNA): TGCGCCAGCAGGTTGGGGGGGGGAACTGAAGCTTTCTTT.

The chain has TRBV12-3 or TRBV12-4 and TRBJ2-5, with a weak D call TRBD1 (5 bases). This CDR3 spans 14 amino acids. Between the trimmed V and J ends, which lost 5 bases and 1 base, there was a span of 11 bases. The CDR3 DNA reads as TGTGCCAGCAGTATTGGGGCGTTCCAAGAGACCCAGTACTTC. As protein: CASSIGAFQETQYF.

This clonotype has at least ten counts. The rearrangement uses TRBV6-1 and TRBJ1-1; weak D call: TRBD1 (6 bases). This CDR3 has 16 amino acids. Per the germline V gene, CDR1 is MNHNS and CDR2 is SASEGT. With 5 bases removed from V and 1 base from J, the gap between germline ends came to 17 bases. This CDR3 reads CASSPLGGRGNTEAFF. The CDR3, as DNA: TGTGCCAGCAGTCCGTTGGGGGGGCGAGGGAACACTGAAGCTTTCTTT.

This clonotype was recorded a few times. The chain recombines TRBV30 with TRBJ2-7; 7 bases map to TRBD1. This CDR3 comprises 15 residues. Germline-derived CDR1 and CDR2 are GTSNPN and SVGIG (reference sequence). V dropped 4 bases and J dropped 2; count of bases not matched to a gene: 11. CDR3 in amino acids: CAWKDLGQLTYEQYF. CDR3 coding DNA: TGTGCCTGGAAGGATTTGGGACAGCTCACCTACGAGCAGTACTTC.

The J gene is TRBJ1-4, the V gene TRBV15, with a possible D match to TRBD1 (6 bases). V lost 2 bases and J lost 6, with 10 bases in between. The V gene's germline CDR1 is LNHNV and CDR2 YYDKDF (reference sequence). The CDR3 totals 14 residues. The chain's CDR3 is CATSRRAGDEKLFF. The CDR3 DNA reads as TGTGCCACCAGCAGACGGGCAGGGGATGAAAAACTGTTTTTT.

This chain connects TRBV20-1 to TRBJ2-3; D remains unclear. Germline V CDR1 and CDR2: DFQATT, SNEGSKA (reference sequence). V was pared by 0 bases and J by 4 bases, with 5 bases between. The CDR3 runs to 12 residues. Here the CDR3 reads CSARETADTQYF. In DNA, the CDR3 is TGCAGTGCTAGAGAGACCGCAGATACGCAGTATTTT.

The gene calls are TRBV6-2 or TRBV6-3 and TRBJ2-2; 8 nucleotides match TRBD1. CDR1 and CDR2 from the germline V gene are MNHEY and SVGEGT. This CDR3 contains 16 residues. V trimming: 2 bases; J trimming: 4 bases; junction bases outside the gene matches: 6. CDR3: CASSYQDRGATGELFF. CDR3 nucleotides: TGTGCCAGCAGTTACCAAGACAGGGGAGCCACCGGGGAGCTGTTTTTT.

This clonotype has only a few counts. The chain joins TRBV30 to TRBJ1-6; D is possibly TRBD1 (6 bases). The CDR3 has 14 amino acids. CDR1 and CDR2 (germline): GTSNPN, SVGIG (reference sequence). V shed 8 bases and J shed 7 bases, with 18 bases lying between them. The CDR3 nucleotides are TGTGCCGGAGAGTACGGGACAACCAATTCACCCCTCCACTTT. Encoded protein: CAGEYGTTNSPLHF.

The sample holds a few counts of this clonotype. The genes are TRBV5-6 and TRBJ2-3; D is undetermined. The CDR3 has 16 amino acids. V shed 6 bases and J shed 2 bases, with 19 bases lying between them. Germline loops: CDR1 SGHDT, CDR2 YYEEEE. This CDR3 is CASIPNVGLYTDTQYF. DNA of the CDR3: TGTGCCAGCATCCCTAATGTGGGGTTATACACAGATACGCAGTATTTT.

The V gene is TRBV15, the J gene TRBJ2-1; D gene unclear. The length of the CDR3 is 15 residues. With 1 base removed from V and 0 bases from J, the gap between germline ends came to 7 bases. Germline V gene lookup returns CDR1 LNHNV and CDR2 YYDKDF (reference sequence). This CDR3 is CATSRVGSSYNEQFF. CDR3 bases: TGTGCCACCAGCAGAGTGGGAAGCTCCTACAATGAGCAGTTCTTC.

This clonotype has a handful of counts. The V call is TRBV3-1, the J call TRBJ2-3; no clear D. V was cut by 0 bases and J by 2 bases, with 12 bases left in between. The CDR3 runs to 16 residues. Germline loops: CDR1 LGHDT, CDR2 YNNKEL (reference sequence). Here the CDR3 DNA reads TGTGCCAGCAGCCAAGATCACGGTATGTTCACAGATACGCAGTATTTT. Its translation is CASSQDHGMFTDTQYF.

The J gene is TRBJ2-3, the V gene TRBV6-4; D is unclear. Germline V gives CDR1 MRHNA, CDR2 SNTAGT. The germline V and J ends were trimmed by 1 base and 0 bases, with 8 bases remaining between them. This CDR3 is 15 amino acids long. The CDR3 DNA is TGTGCCAGCAGTGACTATAGTACTAGCACAGATACGCAGTATTTT. Encoded protein: CASSDYSTSTDTQYF.

This clonotype was observed at least ten times. This chain uses TRBV10-3 with TRBJ2-2; TRBD1 matches at 9 bases. Trimming removed 6 bases from V and 0 bases from J; junction bases left unmatched: 11. The CDR3 length is 18 residues. CDR1 and CDR2 from the germline V gene are ENHRY and SYGVKD. CDR3 coding DNA: TGTGCCATCAGACCGACAGGGGGGACCTCCTCGAACACCGGGGAGCTGTTTTTT. This translates into CAIRPTGGTSSNTGELFF.

This clonotype was counted a few times. The chain carries TRBV5-1 and TRBJ2-7, with a weak D call TRBD2 (7 bases). The CDR3 loop spans 15 amino acids. The ends were cut back, 0 bases at V and 3 bases at J, with 13 bases in the middle. CDR1 is SGHRS, CDR2 YFSETQ, per germline. DNA of the CDR3: TGCGCCAGCAGCTTGGAGGCGGGGGCCCTCTACGAGCAGTACTTC. Protein: CASSLEAGALYEQYF.

The V call is TRBV5-1, the J call TRBJ2-3; D possibly corresponds to TRBD2 (7 bases). This CDR3 is built from 14 residues. V was pared by 9 bases and J by 6 bases, with 20 bases between. Germline loops: CDR1 SGHRS, CDR2 YFSETQ. Here the CDR3 DNA reads TGCGCCACCTCGGCGGGGGCTGCCGGTGATACGCAGTATTTT. It translates to CATSAGAAGDTQYF.

This chain connects TRBV4-2 to TRBJ2-1; D gene uncertain. The CDR3 loop spans 13 amino acids. CDR1 and CDR2 (germline): LGHNA, YNFKEQ. V was pared by 1 base and J by 10 bases, with 11 bases between. CDR3 residues: CASSQGGSLEQFF. CDR3 in DNA: TGTGCCAGCAGCCAAGGGGGATCGTTAGAGCAGTTCTTC.

This clonotype was seen a few times. The rearrangement links TRBV6-6 to TRBJ1-3; the D is unclear. V shed 0 bases and J shed 2 bases, with 23 bases lying between them. Germline-derived CDR1 and CDR2 are MNHNY and SVGAGI (reference sequence). CDR3 length: 20 amino acids. The CDR3, as DNA: TGTGCCAGCAGTTACTCGAGAGGGATGAAGGCGCCTTGGACTGGAAACACCATATATTTT. This sequence encodes CASSYSRGMKAPWTGNTIYF.

The chain combines TRBV4-1 with TRBJ1-2; no reliable D call. Deletions cut 1 base from V and 3 bases from J, with 12 bases between. CDR1 and CDR2 from the germline V gene are MGHRA and YSYEKL. The CDR3 covers 15 residues. CDR3 sequence (DNA): TGCGCCAGCAGCCAAGTTTGGGCAGAAGACTATGGCTACACCTTC. This translates into CASSQVWAEDYGYTF.

This clonotype was counted between two and nine times. The CDR3 DNA is TGTGCCAGCAGCTTAGGGGCCCTTGAGACCCAGTACTTC. It codes for CASSLGALETQYF. This rearrangement joins TRBV7-8 to TRBJ2-5; D is undetermined. The germline V gene encodes CDR1 SGHVS and CDR2 FQNEAQ. Trimming left V 1 base short and J 5 bases short, with 8 bases between. The CDR3 is 13 residues long.

This sequence joins TRBV29-1 and TRBJ2-7; 7 bases match TRBD1. The CDR3 totals 10 residues. CDR1 and CDR2 from the germline V gene are SQVTM and ANQGSEA. The V segment lost 4 bases and the J segment 11 bases; nucleotides outside the gene matches: 5. The CDR3 DNA reads as TGCAGCGTTGGGGACAGACACGAGTACTTC. Its protein is CSVGDRHEYF.

This clonotype occurred many times. The chain recombines TRBV7-3 with TRBJ2-2, with TRBD2 as a possible D gene (5 bases). Deletions cut 3 bases from V and 0 bases from J, with 5 bases between. CDR3 length: 14 residues. The germline V gene encodes CDR1 SGHTA and CDR2 FQGTGA. CDR3 protein: CASSFGANTGELFF. Written as DNA, the CDR3 is TGTGCCAGCAGCTTCGGGGCGAACACCGGGGAGCTGTTTTTT.

The chain joins TRBV20-1 to TRBJ2-3; D is undetermined. The CDR3 loop spans 13 amino acids. Germline V gene lookup returns CDR1 DFQATT and CDR2 SNEGSKA (reference sequence). The V gene lost 4 bases and the J gene lost 6 bases, with 14 bases spanning the gap. CDR3 residues: CSAIDSGRDTQYF. Written as DNA, the CDR3 is TGCAGTGCTATTGACTCTGGTAGGGATACGCAGTATTTT.